These T cell receptor beta chains were read from a single sample in a study of post-analysis software for immune sequencing data. MiXCR was run by TCRdb on the PCR reads, yielding one entry per CDR3 protein. The top ten clones hold about 12% of a sample with a few hundred thousand distinct CDR3 sequences, roughly 45% of them seen once. Sequenced input: blood. The source of these receptors is a girl under 18 with multiple sclerosis. The CDR3 runs from the conserved cysteine through the conserved F or W. Fields, in order: V gene, J gene, CDR3 protein.

>TRBV6-4|TRBJ2-7
CASHGLAGSFNEQYF
>TRBV5-1|TRBJ2-1
CASSWTYTSGLDLSSSYNEQFF
>TRBV12-3/TRBV12-4|TRBJ1-1
CASSPTGHLITEAFF
>TRBV12-3/TRBV12-4|TRBJ2-3
CASSSDTTQYF
>TRBV14|TRBJ2-1
CASSPLRGNEQFF
>TRBV5-5|TRBJ2-7
CASSYGQGGSYEQYF
>TRBV20-1|TRBJ2-1
CSANNKDRLYNEQFF
>TRBV15|TRBJ1-5
CASSRDINSGGKPNQPQHF
>TRBV28|TRBJ2-7
CASSIGTLNSYEQYF
>TRBV29-1|TRBJ2-6
CSVEYGTTGANVLTF
>TRBV27|TRBJ1-1
CASRQNFNTEAFF
>TRBV10-3|TRBJ2-3
CAISESTGTSGRARTDTQYF
>TRBV7-7|TRBJ2-1
CASSPGQGGYNEQFF
>TRBV6-4|TRBJ1-1
CASRVDRDTEAFF
>TRBV29-1|TRBJ2-7
CSVRGRASYEQYF
>TRBV29-1|TRBJ1-2
CSVEERRGYTF
>TRBV25-1|TRBJ2-1
CASRLAGDVYNEQFF
>TRBV5-1|TRBJ2-3
CASSPGTNTDTQYF
>TRBV20-1|TRBJ2-6
CSAQNPSGANVLTF
>TRBV29-1|TRBJ2-3
CSVGQGGDTQYF
>TRBV27|TRBJ2-3
CASSFLSGGGTDTQYF
>TRBV7-2|TRBJ2-3
CASSYSPDSFTDTQYF
>TRBV20-1|TRBJ2-4
CSARTGMNIQYF
>TRBV12-3/TRBV12-4|TRBJ1-2
CASSQDRTYGYTF
>TRBV25-1|TRBJ1-1
CASSLAGLTEAFF
>TRBV24-1|TRBJ2-3
CATSDRGSTDTQYF
>TRBV5-1|TRBJ2-6
CASSPLSGANVLTF
>TRBV20-1|TRBJ2-5
CSASEEETQYF
>TRBV29-1|TRBJ2-1
CSGHRRAEQFF
>TRBV15|TRBJ2-5
CATSRGQGSVGETQYF
>TRBV7-2|TRBJ2-4
CASSLVTGVLAKNIQYF
>TRBV7-2|TRBJ2-5
CASSLGGFQKTQYF
>TRBV29-1|TRBJ2-3
CSSTGSTDTQYF
>TRBV21-1|TRBJ1-1
CASSKRGTGPLNTEAFF
>TRBV11-2|TRBJ2-3
CASSQEPLGRGTDTQYF
>TRBV6-2/TRBV6-3|TRBJ2-1
CASRPISGSSYNEQFF
>TRBV6-4|TRBJ2-1
CASSLRHSSSYNEQFF
>TRBV6-1|TRBJ1-5
CASSEWSGGGNQPQHF
>TRBV20-1|TRBJ2-5
CSASSLPGSVQETQYF
>TRBV10-3|TRBJ1-5
CAISESGGSWSNQPQHF
>TRBV9|TRBJ2-7
CASSLEGREGSYEQYF
>TRBV20-1|TRBJ2-5
CSASMSLRETQYF